The 3 T cell receptor beta chains below were found in one sample sequenced in a study of cytomegalovirus exposure and HLA in healthy donors. Primers included in the PCR were 60 Vbeta and 13 Jbeta primers. Sequencing used immunoSEQ multiplex PCR; TCRdb keeps in-frame clones, though not all of them. The table records some 160,000 clones, 77% of them present only once. Material: PBMCs. Receptors originate from a woman in her 30s in good health and CMV-seronegative.

The chain carries TRBV28 and TRBJ2-1; TRBD2 agrees at 9 bases. The CDR3 is made up of 16 amino acids. V gave up 9 bases and J gave up 9 bases; unmatched junction bases: 18. Germline V lookup: CDR1 MDHEN, CDR2 SYDVKM. The CDR3 DNA reads as TGTGCCAGTAATCGGGAGGGGCTAGCGGGACGACTTGAGCAGTTCTTC. Its translation: CASNREGLAGRLEQFF.

This chain uses TRBV30 with TRBJ1-6; 10 bases are a match to TRBD1. V gave up 2 bases and J gave up 2 bases; unmatched junction bases: 6. This CDR3 comprises 17 residues. Germline CDR1 is GTSNPN and CDR2 is SVGIG (reference sequence). CDR3: CAWSPGQGPTYNSPLHF. CDR3 in DNA: TGTGCCTGGAGTCCGGGACAGGGGCCTACCTATAATTCACCCCTCCACTTT.

The chain employs TRBV19 and TRBJ2-7, with D tentatively TRBD2 (6 bases). Trimming took off 7 bases at V and 2 bases at J, with 15 bases between the two ends. The length of the CDR3 is 14 residues. Germline V gene lookup returns CDR1 LNHDA and CDR2 SQIVND (reference sequence). The CDR3 loop is CASTAAGRTYEQYF. CDR3 nucleotide sequence: TGTGCCAGTACAGCGGCGGGGAGGACCTACGAGCAGTACTTC.